This TCR beta chain was captured by sequencing in a study of T-cell memory formation after mild COVID-19. Whole-study results and caveats: Researchers found some responding clones in pre-infection memory, a sign that cross-reactive memory joined.

A note on this clonotype: Its antigen is currently unknown.

The CDR3 runs to 14 residues. The V and J ends lost 0 bases and 3 bases respectively, with 10 bases between them. CDR1 is SGHNT, CDR2 YYREEE, per germline (reference sequence). TCRdb recomputed calls from the 5' RACE reads with MiXCR, one row per CDR3 protein. Of about 250,000 distinct CDR3 sequences detected, 15% appear once; the ten largest clones hold less than 2.5%. The sequenced sample consisted of PBMCs or a T cell subset sorted from them (not recorded which). The chain combines TRBV5-4 with TRBJ2-7; D gene ambiguous. This receptor was obtained from an adult woman who had mild COVID-19 (a few samples of this study predate the infection). Cell type and time point are not known. The CDR3 protein is CASSLDGAFYEQYF. Here the CDR3 DNA reads TGTGCCAGCAGCTTGGACGGAGCCTTCTACGAGCAGTACTTC. The variable domain in full, with the rest retrieved from reference TRBV5-4 and TRBJ2-7, is ETGVTQSPTHLIKTRGQQVTLRCSSQSGHNTVSWYQQALGQGPQFIFQYYREEENGRGNFPPRFSGLQFPNYSSELNVNALELDDSALYLCASSLDGAFYEQYFGPGTRLTVT.